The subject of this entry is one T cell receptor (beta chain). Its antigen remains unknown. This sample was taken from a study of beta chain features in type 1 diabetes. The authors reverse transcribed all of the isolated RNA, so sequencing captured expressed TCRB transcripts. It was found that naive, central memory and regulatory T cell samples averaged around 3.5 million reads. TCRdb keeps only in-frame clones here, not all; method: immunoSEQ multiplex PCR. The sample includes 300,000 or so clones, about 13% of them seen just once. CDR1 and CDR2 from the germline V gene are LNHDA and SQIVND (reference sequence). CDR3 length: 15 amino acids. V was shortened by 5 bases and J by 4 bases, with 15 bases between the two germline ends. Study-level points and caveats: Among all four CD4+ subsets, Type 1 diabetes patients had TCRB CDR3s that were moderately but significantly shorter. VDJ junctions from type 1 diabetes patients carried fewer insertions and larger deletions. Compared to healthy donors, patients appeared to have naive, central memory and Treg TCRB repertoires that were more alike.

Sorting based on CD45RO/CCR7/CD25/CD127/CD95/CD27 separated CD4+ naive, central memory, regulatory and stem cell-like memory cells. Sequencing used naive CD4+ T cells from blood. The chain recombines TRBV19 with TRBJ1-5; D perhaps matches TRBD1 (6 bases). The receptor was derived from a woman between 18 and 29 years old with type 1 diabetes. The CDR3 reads CASSRGQTINQPQHF. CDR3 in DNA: TGTGCCAGTAGTCGAGGACAGACGATTAATCAGCCCCAGCATTTT.